The rows below give T cell receptor beta chains drawn from one sample of a study of blood T cell repertoires in COVID-19. Assay used: immunoSEQ multiplex PCR; TCRdb lists only in-frame clones, some missing. The data contain roughly 140,000 clones, about 84% of them singletons. Sequencing input: peripheral blood. The origin of the receptors is a woman between 50 and 59 years old with acute or convalescent COVID-19. CDR3s include the opening cysteine and the closing phenylalanine or tryptophan. A D gene is named only where the DNA matches it firmly. Only part of the rows carry a size: once, few, many, or a class if the clone is expanded.

j_gene: TRBJ2-5; d_gene: TRBD1; abundance: .; v_gene: TRBV5-1; CDR3aa: CASSSTGGAGTQYF; CDR3nt: TGCGCCAGCAGCTCGACAGGGGGCGCGGGGACCCAGTACTTC
j_gene: TRBJ2-3; d_gene: TRBD2; abundance: .; v_gene: TRBV2; CDR3aa: CASTSLAGFTTDTQYF; CDR3nt: TGTGCCAGCACCTCACTAGCGGGGTTTACCACAGATACGCAGTATTTT
j_gene: TRBJ2-7; d_gene: .; abundance: .; v_gene: TRBV13; CDR3aa: CASSSQHYEQYF; CDR3nt: TGTGCCAGCAGCTCCCAACACTACGAGCAGTACTTC
j_gene: TRBJ2-7; d_gene: .; abundance: .; v_gene: TRBV12-1; CDR3aa: CASSLWDYSYEQYF; CDR3nt: TGTGCCAGCAGCCTCTGGGACTACTCCTACGAGCAGTACTTC
j_gene: TRBJ1-2; d_gene: TRBD1; abundance: .; v_gene: TRBV11-2; CDR3aa: CASSSRTGDGNYGYTF; CDR3nt: TGTGCCAGCAGCTCAAGGACAGGGGACGGGAACTATGGCTACACCTTC
j_gene: TRBJ1-3; d_gene: .; abundance: .; v_gene: TRBV5-1; CDR3aa: CASSLSQGMYGNTIYF; CDR3nt: TGCGCCAGCAGCTTGTCCCAGGGGATGTATGGAAACACCATATATTTT
j_gene: TRBJ2-4; d_gene: .; abundance: .; v_gene: TRBV6-5; CDR3aa: CASSYSAGSDIQYF; CDR3nt: TGTGCCAGCAGTTACTCGGCAGGGTCGGACATTCAGTACTTC
j_gene: TRBJ1-6; d_gene: .; abundance: .; v_gene: TRBV18; CDR3aa: CASSPPRGLGTSPLHF; CDR3nt: TGTGCCAGCTCACCACCGCGGGGCCTAGGGACTTCACCCCTCCACTTT
j_gene: TRBJ1-3; d_gene: .; abundance: .; v_gene: TRBV18; CDR3aa: CASSPSSGLGNTIYF; CDR3nt: TGTGCCAGCTCACCATCGAGTGGGCTTGGAAACACCATATATTTT
j_gene: TRBJ2-1; d_gene: .; abundance: .; v_gene: TRBV5-5; CDR3aa: CASTQNPDGSSYNEQFF; CDR3nt: TGTGCCAGCACCCAAAACCCCGATGGGAGCTCCTACAATGAGCAGTTCTTC
j_gene: TRBJ1-6; d_gene: TRBD1; abundance: .; v_gene: TRBV5-4; CDR3aa: CASSQGQGSGSPLHF; CDR3nt: TGTGCCAGCAGCCAGGGACAGGGGAGCGGATCACCCCTCCACTTT
j_gene: TRBJ2-3; d_gene: TRBD2; abundance: .; v_gene: TRBV6-4; CDR3aa: CASSDSASGAEATQYF; CDR3nt: TGTGCCAGCAGTGACTCAGCTAGCGGGGCAGAGGCTACGCAGTATTTT
j_gene: TRBJ2-1; d_gene: TRBD2; abundance: .; v_gene: TRBV6-2/TRBV6-3; CDR3aa: CASSSGGTTYNEQFF; CDR3nt: TGTGCCAGCAGCTCGGGGGGGACCACCTACAATGAGCAGTTCTTC
j_gene: TRBJ2-1; d_gene: .; abundance: .; v_gene: TRBV2; CDR3aa: CASSESGARGEQFF; CDR3nt: TGTGCCAGCAGTGAATCCGGGGCCAGGGGCGAGCAGTTCTTC
j_gene: TRBJ1-2; d_gene: TRBD1; abundance: .; v_gene: TRBV18; CDR3aa: CASSPRDSESIIYGYTF; CDR3nt: TGTGCCAGCTCACCTAGGGACAGCGAATCGATTATCTATGGCTACACCTTC
j_gene: TRBJ1-1; d_gene: .; abundance: once; v_gene: TRBV7-9; CDR3aa: CASLDRGTEAFF; CDR3nt: TGTGCCAGCCTCGACCGAGGGACTGAAGCTTTCTTT
j_gene: TRBJ1-3; d_gene: .; abundance: .; v_gene: TRBV29-1; CDR3aa: CSVEDSEHPAAGARGNTIYF; CDR3nt: TGCAGCGTTGAAGACAGTGAACACCCGGCCGCCGGAGCTCGCGGAAACACCATATATTTT
j_gene: TRBJ2-1; d_gene: .; abundance: once; v_gene: TRBV6-5; CDR3aa: CASRAVNEQFF; CDR3nt: TGTGCCAGCAGGGCCGTCAATGAGCAGTTCTTC
j_gene: TRBJ2-2; d_gene: .; abundance: .; v_gene: TRBV7-8; CDR3aa: CASSLMTGTNTGELFF; CDR3nt: TGTGCCAGCAGCTTAATGACCGGGACGAACACCGGGGAGCTGTTTTTT
j_gene: TRBJ2-1; d_gene: TRBD2; abundance: .; v_gene: TRBV29-1; CDR3aa: CSVGRGDHEQFF; CDR3nt: TGCAGCGTTGGGCGGGGGGACCATGAGCAGTTCTTC
j_gene: TRBJ2-7; d_gene: TRBD1; abundance: .; v_gene: TRBV7-3; CDR3aa: CASSLTGTGFDEQYF; CDR3nt: TGTGCCAGCAGCTTAACCGGGACAGGCTTTGACGAGCAGTACTTC
j_gene: TRBJ2-5; d_gene: TRBD2; abundance: .; v_gene: TRBV4-3; CDR3aa: CASSQGQRGGQETQYF; CDR3nt: TGCGCCAGCAGCCAAGGACAGCGGGGGGGACAAGAGACCCAGTACTTC
j_gene: TRBJ2-3; d_gene: TRBD1; abundance: .; v_gene: TRBV19; CDR3aa: CASRETGGRTDTQYF; CDR3nt: TGTGCCAGTAGGGAAACAGGGGGACGCACAGATACGCAGTATTTT
j_gene: TRBJ1-2; d_gene: .; abundance: few; v_gene: TRBV5-1; CDR3aa: CASSRVEGEAYGYTF; CDR3nt: TGCGCCAGCAGCCGGGTAGAGGGTGAAGCCTATGGCTACACCTTC